Detailed here is one TCR beta chain. What it recognizes is unknown. This sample stems from a study of T cell responses to AZD1222 COVID-19 vaccine. Study conclusions and caveats: Two AZD1222 doses significantly raised spike-specific TCR breadth and depth over controls. Close to half of spike-specific TCRs reportedly recognize unmutated variant regions.

The CDR3 loop spans 14 amino acids. Trimming removed 5 bases at V and 0 bases at J, with 10 bases between. CDR1 and CDR2 (germline): MDHEN, SYDVKM. The table came from immunoSEQ multiplex PCR; TCRdb's copy has only in-frame clones and leaves some out. This sample has around 72,000 clones; around nine tenths occur once, and the top ten carry 24%. V gene TRBV28 combines with J gene TRBJ1-2, with a weak D call TRBD1 (5 bases). This sequence was found in an adult in good health. Sequenced material: peripheral blood, taken on day 0 of AZD1222 vaccination. The CDR3 spells CASSLTDANYGYTF. The CDR3 DNA reads TGTGCCAGCAGTCTGACAGATGCTAACTATGGCTACACCTTC.